This TCR beta chain came from a study of PD-L1 blockade in urothelial cancer. The V gene's germline CDR1 is SNHLY and CDR2 FYNNEI. This CDR3 comprises 19 residues. V shed 4 bases, J shed 0 bases, and the junction held 11 bases outside the gene matches. Measured with immunoSEQ multiplex PCR; TCRdb has only the in-frame clones, and not every one. Here the sample spans about 50,000 clones, 70% to 85% being singletons. Time point denoted: peripheral blood 6 weeks after treatment start. Patients' urothelial carcinoma was locally advanced or metastatic. The material was PBMCs, obtained around atezolizumab (anti-PD-L1) treatment. This clonotype was obtained from a man between 50 and 59 years old with urothelial cancer. This chain joins TRBV2 and TRBJ1-5; 11 bases line up with TRBD1. The CDR3 DNA reads as TGTGCCAGCAGTGTTCAAGGGACAGGGGGTTGGGATAGCAATCAGCCCCAGCATTTT. Amino acids: CASSVQGTGGWDSNQPQHF. The complete variable domain, with remaining parts taken from reference TRBV2 and TRBJ1-5, reads EPEVTQTPSHQVTQMGQEVILRCVPISNHLYFYWYRQILGQKVEFLVSFYNNEISEKSEIFDDQFSVERPDGSNFTLKIRSTKLEDSAMYFCASSVQGTGGWDSNQPQHFGDGTRLSIL.